This TCR beta chain originates from a study of blood T cell repertoires in COVID-19. Study overall: Acute and convalescent COVID-19 specimens originated in the United States, Italy and Spain. PBMCs, B-cell-depleted T cells, or T cells provided the cDNA or gDNA that made up the material.

Original processing notes: Reference gene primers were amplified, and this amplification served to estimate nucleated cell counts. Measured with immunoSEQ multiplex PCR; TCRdb has only the in-frame clones, and not every one. V and J calls and clone size are copied from that table; D and trimming were computed from the DNA. This table has approximately 250,000 clones, approximately 84% appearing once. The length of the CDR3 is 13 residues. Looked up from germline, CDR1 is SGHDT and CDR2 is YYEEEE. V dropped 2 bases and J dropped 2 bases, with 8 bases sitting between them. The sequencing input was peripheral blood. This chain uses TRBV5-6 with TRBJ2-7, with D maybe TRBD1 (6 bases). This sequence was found in a man aged 50-60 years with acute or convalescent COVID-19. The CDR3 region has the DNA TGTGCCAGCAGCTTCCAGGGGCCCTACGAGCAGTACTTC. It specifies CASSFQGPYEQYF.